Below, 6 T cell receptor beta chains from the same sample are listed, as sequenced in a study of cytomegalovirus exposure and HLA in healthy donors. 60 Vbeta and 13 Jbeta primers were used in PCR. Libraries were prepared by immunoSEQ multiplex PCR; TCRdb keeps only in-frame clonotypes and omits some of them. This sample carries about 160,000 clones, approximately 76% of them seen once, and the ten largest clones take roughly 1.4%. The source material was PBMCs. The receptors were sampled from a man in his fifties or sixties in good health and CMV-seronegative.

The chain combines TRBV7-2 with TRBJ1-5; D is ambiguous. This CDR3 comprises 11 residues. Germline assignment: CDR1 SGHTA and CDR2 FQGNSA. V shed 6 bases and J shed 4 bases, with 4 bases lying between them. In DNA, the CDR3 is TGTGCCAGCAGTCAGAATCAGCCCCAGCATTTT. It yields the protein CASSQNQPQHF.

The sample holds a few counts of this clone. V usage is TRBV7-3 and J usage is TRBJ2-1; 11 bases align to TRBD2. CDR1 SGHTA and CDR2 FQGTGA come from the germline V gene. The CDR3 has 15 amino acids. V lost 5 bases and J lost 3; bases outside the gene matches: 3. CDR3 loop: CASSPTSGGYNEQFF. For the CDR3, the DNA is TGTGCCAGCAGCCCAACTAGCGGGGGCTACAATGAGCAGTTCTTC.

DNA for the CDR3: TGTGCCAGCAGCCCTGACAGGGGATGGACTGAAGCTTTCTTT. As protein: CASSPDRGWTEAFF. The chain combines TRBV7-6 with TRBJ1-1; 8 bases match TRBD1. Germline V gene sequence: CDR1 SGHVS, CDR2 FNYEAQ. Losses at the gene ends were 5 bases for V and 5 bases for J; bases not matched to a gene: 7. This CDR3 has 14 amino acids.

In its sample, this clone is medium-sized. The V call is TRBV6-4, the J call TRBJ2-3; 8 bases align to TRBD2. The germline gives CDR1 MRHNA, CDR2 SNTAGT. V lost 4 bases, J lost 3 bases, and 3 bases stayed unmatched. This CDR3 contains 14 residues. The CDR3 region has the DNA TGTGCCAGCAGTGCGGGGGGGGAAACAGATACGCAGTATTTT. Translation gives CASSAGGETDTQYF.

V and J are TRBV6-1 and TRBJ2-1, with TRBD2 matching over 14 bases. There are 15 residues in the CDR3. Germline CDR1 is MNHNS and CDR2 is SASEGT. The trim removed 7 bases at V and 6 bases at J, leaving 5 bases unmatched. The CDR3 sequence is CASTSGTSGGNEQFF. As DNA, the CDR3 is TGTGCCAGCACCTCCGGGACTAGCGGGGGCAATGAGCAGTTCTTC.

The chain uses TRBV18 and TRBJ2-7, with D unclear. V was clipped by 5 bases and J by 3 bases, with 11 bases between them. Germline V gene sequence: CDR1 KGHSH, CDR2 LQKENI. The CDR3 is 13 residues long. CDR3 DNA: TGTGCCAGCTCATCTACCCTAAGCTACGAGCAGTACTTC. It specifies CASSSTLSYEQYF.